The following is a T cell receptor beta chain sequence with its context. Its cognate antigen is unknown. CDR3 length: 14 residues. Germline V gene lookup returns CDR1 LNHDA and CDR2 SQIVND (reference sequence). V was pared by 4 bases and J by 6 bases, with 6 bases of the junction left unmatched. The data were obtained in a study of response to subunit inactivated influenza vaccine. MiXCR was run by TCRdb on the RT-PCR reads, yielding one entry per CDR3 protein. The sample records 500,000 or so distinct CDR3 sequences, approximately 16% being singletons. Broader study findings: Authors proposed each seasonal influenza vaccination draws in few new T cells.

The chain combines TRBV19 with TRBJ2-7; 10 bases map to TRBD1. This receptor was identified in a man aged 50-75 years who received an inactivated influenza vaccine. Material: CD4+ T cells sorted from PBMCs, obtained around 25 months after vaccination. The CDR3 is CASSTGTGAAEQYF. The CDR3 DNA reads TGTGCCAGTAGTACCGGGACAGGGGCGGCCGAGCAGTACTTC.